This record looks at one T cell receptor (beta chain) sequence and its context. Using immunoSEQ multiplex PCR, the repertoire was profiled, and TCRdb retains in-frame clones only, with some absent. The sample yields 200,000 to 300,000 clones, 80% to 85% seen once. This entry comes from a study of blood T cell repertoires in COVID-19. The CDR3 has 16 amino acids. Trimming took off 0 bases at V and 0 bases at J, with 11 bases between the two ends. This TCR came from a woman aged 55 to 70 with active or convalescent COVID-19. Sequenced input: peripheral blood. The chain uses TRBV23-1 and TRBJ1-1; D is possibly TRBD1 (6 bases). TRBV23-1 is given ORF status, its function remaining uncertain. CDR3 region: CASSQSRGKLNTEAFF. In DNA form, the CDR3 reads TGCGCCAGCAGTCAATCGAGGGGGAAGCTGAACACTGAAGCTTTCTTT.